Listed below are T cell receptor beta chains from one sample, sequenced in a study of CD8+ T cells in alopecia areata. Sequencing used immunoSEQ multiplex PCR; TCRdb keeps in-frame clones, though not all of them. Here the sample spans around 160,000 clones, 80% to 90% being singletons. The sequences come from CD8+ T cells sorted from blood, collected at week 0. The receptors shown here come from a human donor with alopecia areata. Both conserved end residues are part of each CDR3. Each record gives: J gene, D gene, V gene, clone size, CDR3 DNA, CDR3 protein. The D gene is left open where the match is weak. The size of a clone is reported for some rows only, either as once, few or many, or as a class for expanded clones.

j_gene: TRBJ1-2; d_gene: -; v_gene: TRBV9; abundance: once; CDR3nt: TGTGCCAGCAGCGTAATGGACAGCCCCTACTATGGCTACACCTTC; CDR3aa: CASSVMDSPYYGYTF
j_gene: TRBJ2-7; d_gene: TRBD1; v_gene: TRBV15; abundance: -; CDR3nt: TGTGCCACCAGCAGCCGGGACAGACGATACGAGCAGTACTTC; CDR3aa: CATSSRDRRYEQYF
j_gene: TRBJ2-3; d_gene: -; v_gene: TRBV7-6; abundance: -; CDR3nt: TGTGCCAGCAGCTTAGATGCACTAGTAGCTGGGGGCACAGATACGCAGTATTTT; CDR3aa: CASSLDALVAGGTDTQYF
j_gene: TRBJ2-7; d_gene: -; v_gene: TRBV2; abundance: once; CDR3nt: TGTGCCTCGGTAGAGCCAGCGTCCTACGAGCAGTACTTC; CDR3aa: CASVEPASYEQYF
j_gene: TRBJ2-4; d_gene: -; v_gene: TRBV27; abundance: -; CDR3nt: TGTGCCAGCAGTTTCGCCAGGGTCAGCATTCAGTACTTC; CDR3aa: CASSFARVSIQYF
j_gene: TRBJ2-1; d_gene: TRBD2; v_gene: TRBV27; abundance: few; CDR3nt: TGTGCCAGCAGTTTTGCGGGAGGGCCGAATGAGCAGTTCTTC; CDR3aa: CASSFAGGPNEQFF
j_gene: TRBJ1-1; d_gene: -; v_gene: TRBV29-1; abundance: -; CDR3nt: TGCAGCGTTGAAGATCTCGGAAACAGGCTGAACACTGAAGCTTTCTTT; CDR3aa: CSVEDLGNRLNTEAFF
j_gene: TRBJ2-7; d_gene: -; v_gene: TRBV6-5; abundance: -; CDR3nt: TGTGCCAGCAGTTCCGTCGCACAGGGACGATATGACGAGCAGTACTTC; CDR3aa: CASSSVAQGRYDEQYF
j_gene: TRBJ2-3; d_gene: -; v_gene: TRBV2; abundance: -; CDR3nt: TGTGCCAGGTCTGAAACAGGGTTAACAGATACGCAGTATTTT; CDR3aa: CARSETGLTDTQYF
j_gene: TRBJ2-7; d_gene: TRBD2; v_gene: TRBV10-3; abundance: -; CDR3nt: TGTGCCATCAGTGCGCCCGGGGGGAGCGAGCAGTACTTC; CDR3aa: CAISAPGGSEQYF